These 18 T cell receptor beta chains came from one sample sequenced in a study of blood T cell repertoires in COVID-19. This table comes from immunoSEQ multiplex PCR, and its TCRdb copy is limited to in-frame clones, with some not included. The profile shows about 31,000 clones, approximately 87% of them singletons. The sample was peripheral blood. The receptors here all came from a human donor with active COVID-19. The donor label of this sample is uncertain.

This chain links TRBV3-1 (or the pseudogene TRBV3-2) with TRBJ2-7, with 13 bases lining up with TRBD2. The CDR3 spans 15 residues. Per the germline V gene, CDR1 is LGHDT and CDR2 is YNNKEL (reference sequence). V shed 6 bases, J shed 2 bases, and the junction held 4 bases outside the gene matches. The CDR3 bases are TGTGCCAGCAGACCGACTAGCGGGGGGCCCTACGAGCAGTACTTC. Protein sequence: CASRPTSGGPYEQYF.

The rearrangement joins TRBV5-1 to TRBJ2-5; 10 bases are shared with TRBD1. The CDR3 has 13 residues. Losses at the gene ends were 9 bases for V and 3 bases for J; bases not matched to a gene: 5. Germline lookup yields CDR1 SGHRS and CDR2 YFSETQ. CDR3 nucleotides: TGCGCCACCGCCGGGACAGGGGAAGAGACCCAGTACTTC. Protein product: CATAGTGEETQYF.

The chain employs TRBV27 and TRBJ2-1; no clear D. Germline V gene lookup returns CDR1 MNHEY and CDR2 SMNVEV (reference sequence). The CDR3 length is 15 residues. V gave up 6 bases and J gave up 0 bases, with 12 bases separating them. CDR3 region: CASSPSLFSYNEQFF. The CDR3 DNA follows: TGTGCCAGCAGCCCGTCACTGTTCTCCTACAATGAGCAGTTCTTC.

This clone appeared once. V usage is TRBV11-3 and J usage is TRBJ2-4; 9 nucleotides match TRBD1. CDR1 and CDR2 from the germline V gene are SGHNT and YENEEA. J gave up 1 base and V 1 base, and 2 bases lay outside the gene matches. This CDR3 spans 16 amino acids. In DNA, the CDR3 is TGTGCCAGCAGCTTAGGGACAGGGGAGGCCAAAAACATTCAGTACTTC. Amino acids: CASSLGTGEAKNIQYF.

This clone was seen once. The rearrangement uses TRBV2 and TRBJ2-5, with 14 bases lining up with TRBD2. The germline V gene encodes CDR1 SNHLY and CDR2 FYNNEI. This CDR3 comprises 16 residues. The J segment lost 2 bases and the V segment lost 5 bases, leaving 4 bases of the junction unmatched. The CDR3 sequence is CASSLGTSGGQETQYF. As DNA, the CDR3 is TGTGCCAGCAGTTTGGGGACTAGCGGGGGTCAAGAGACCCAGTACTTC.

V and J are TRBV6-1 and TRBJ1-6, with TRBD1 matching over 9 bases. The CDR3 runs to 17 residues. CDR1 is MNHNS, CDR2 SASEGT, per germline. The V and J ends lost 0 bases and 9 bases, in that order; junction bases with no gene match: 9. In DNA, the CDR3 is TGTGCCAGCAGTGAAGCGACCGGGACAGGGTCTTTTTCACCCCTCCACTTT. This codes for CASSEATGTGSFSPLHF.

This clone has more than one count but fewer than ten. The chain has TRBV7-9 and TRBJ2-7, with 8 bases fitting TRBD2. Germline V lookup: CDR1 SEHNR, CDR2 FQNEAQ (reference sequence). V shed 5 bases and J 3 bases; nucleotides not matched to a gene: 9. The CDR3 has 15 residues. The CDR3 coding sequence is TGTGCCAGCAGCCCACCCAGCGGGAGTGACTACGAGCAGTACTTC. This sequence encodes CASSPPSGSDYEQYF.

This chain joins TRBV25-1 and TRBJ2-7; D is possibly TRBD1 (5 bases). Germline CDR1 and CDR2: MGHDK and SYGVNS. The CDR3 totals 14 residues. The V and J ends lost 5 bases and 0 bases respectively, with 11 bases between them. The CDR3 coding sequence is TGTGCCAGCAGTTCGCAGGGCCACTCCTACGAGCAGTACTTC. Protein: CASSSQGHSYEQYF.

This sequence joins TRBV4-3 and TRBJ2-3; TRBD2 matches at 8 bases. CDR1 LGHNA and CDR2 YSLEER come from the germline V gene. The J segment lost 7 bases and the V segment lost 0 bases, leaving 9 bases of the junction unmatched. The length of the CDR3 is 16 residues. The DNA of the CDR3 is TGCGCCAGCAGCCAAGATTTCCGGGGGGGGGAAAATACGCAGTATTTT. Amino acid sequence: CASSQDFRGGENTQYF.

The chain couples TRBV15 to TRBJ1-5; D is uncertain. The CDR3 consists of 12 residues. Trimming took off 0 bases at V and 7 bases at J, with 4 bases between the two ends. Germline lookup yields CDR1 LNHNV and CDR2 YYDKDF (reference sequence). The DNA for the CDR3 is TGTGCCACCAGCAGAGATGTACAGCCCCAGCATTTT. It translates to CATSRDVQPQHF.

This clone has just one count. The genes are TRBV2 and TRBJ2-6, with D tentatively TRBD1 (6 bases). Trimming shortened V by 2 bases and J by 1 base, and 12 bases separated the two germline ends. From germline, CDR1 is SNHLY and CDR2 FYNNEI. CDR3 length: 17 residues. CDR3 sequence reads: CASSEMEQGSGANVLTF. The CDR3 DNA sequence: TGTGCCAGCAGTGAAATGGAACAGGGATCTGGGGCCAACGTCCTGACTTTC.

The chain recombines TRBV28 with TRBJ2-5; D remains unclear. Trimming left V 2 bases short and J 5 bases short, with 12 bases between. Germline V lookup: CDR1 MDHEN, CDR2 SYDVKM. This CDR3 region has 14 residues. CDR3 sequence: CASSLPASEETQYF. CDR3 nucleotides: TGTGCCAGCAGTTTACCGGCTAGTGAGGAGACCCAGTACTTC.

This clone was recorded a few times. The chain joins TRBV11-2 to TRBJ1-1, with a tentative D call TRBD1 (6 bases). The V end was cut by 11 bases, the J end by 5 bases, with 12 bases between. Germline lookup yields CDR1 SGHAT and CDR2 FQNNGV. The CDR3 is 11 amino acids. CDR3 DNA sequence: TGTGCCGACCACAGGGAAACTGAAGCTTTCTTT. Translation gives CADHRETEAFF.

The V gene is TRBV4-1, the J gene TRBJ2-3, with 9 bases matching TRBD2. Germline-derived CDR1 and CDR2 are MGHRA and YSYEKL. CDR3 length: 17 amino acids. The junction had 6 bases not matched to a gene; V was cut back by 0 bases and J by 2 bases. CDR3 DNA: TGCGCCAGCAGCCAAGAGAGCGGGGGGCTTCCCACAGATACGCAGTATTTT. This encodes CASSQESGGLPTDTQYF.

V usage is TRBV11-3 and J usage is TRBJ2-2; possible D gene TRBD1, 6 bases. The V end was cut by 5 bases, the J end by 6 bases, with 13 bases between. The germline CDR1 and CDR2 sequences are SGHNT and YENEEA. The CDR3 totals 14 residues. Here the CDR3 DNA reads TGTGCCAGCAGCCCCCCAGAGGGGGCCGGGGAGCTGTTTTTT. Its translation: CASSPPEGAGELFF.

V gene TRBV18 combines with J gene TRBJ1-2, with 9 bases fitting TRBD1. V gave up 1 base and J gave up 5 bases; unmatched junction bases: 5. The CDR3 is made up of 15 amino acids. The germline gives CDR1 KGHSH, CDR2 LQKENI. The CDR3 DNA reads TGTGCCAGCTCACCACTTCCGGGACAGGGTTATGGCTACACCTTC. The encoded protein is CASSPLPGQGYGYTF.

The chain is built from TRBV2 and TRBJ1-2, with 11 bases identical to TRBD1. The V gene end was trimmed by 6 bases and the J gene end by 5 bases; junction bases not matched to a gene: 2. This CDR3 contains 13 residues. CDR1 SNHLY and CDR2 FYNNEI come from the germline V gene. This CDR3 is CASRGTGGYGYTF. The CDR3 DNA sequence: TGTGCCAGCAGGGGGACAGGGGGGTATGGCTACACCTTC.

CDR3 nucleotides: TGCGCCAGCAGCCAAGCTCAGACTAACTATGGCTACACCTTC. The encoded protein is CASSQAQTNYGYTF. The rearrangement links TRBV4-1 to TRBJ1-2; the D is unclear. In germline, CDR1 is MGHRA, CDR2 YSYEKL. There are 14 residues in the CDR3. Trimming took off 1 base at V and 0 bases at J, with 6 bases between the two ends.